This T cell receptor beta chain was recorded in a study of blood T cell repertoires in COVID-19. Looking at the study overall: Samples came from the United States, Italy and Spain, spanning acute and convalescent COVID-19. In each case, the material was cDNA or gDNA derived from T cells, B-cell-depleted T cells, or PBMCs.

The V end was cut by 0 bases, the J end by 3 bases, with 9 bases between. The CDR3 contains 14 residues. CDR1 SGHDT and CDR2 YYEEEE come from the germline V gene. Original processing notes: Amplification of reference gene primers provided the estimated nucleated cell counts. Sequenced by immunoSEQ multiplex PCR; TCRdb stores in-frame clones only, minus some. V, J and clone size were drawn from that table, and D and trimming were deduced from the DNA. This table holds nearly 15,000 clones, around 90% found once. The V call is TRBV5-6, the J call TRBJ1-1, with D tentatively TRBD1 (5 bases). The origin of this receptor is a human donor in a cohort sampled during active COVID-19. The sequenced sample was peripheral blood. CDR3 residues: CASSLVGLDTEAFF. The DNA for the CDR3 is TGTGCCAGCAGCTTGGTGGGACTCGACACTGAAGCTTTCTTT.